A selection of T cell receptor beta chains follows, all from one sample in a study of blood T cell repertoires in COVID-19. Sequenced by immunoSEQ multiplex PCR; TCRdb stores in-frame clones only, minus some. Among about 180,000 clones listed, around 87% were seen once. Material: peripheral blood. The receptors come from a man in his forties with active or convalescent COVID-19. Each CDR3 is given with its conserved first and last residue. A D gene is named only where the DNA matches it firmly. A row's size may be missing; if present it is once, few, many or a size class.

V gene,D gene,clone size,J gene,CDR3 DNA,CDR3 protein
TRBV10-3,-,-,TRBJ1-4,TGTGCCATCAGTGGTGCGGTTAATGAAAAACTGTTTTTT,CAISGAVNEKLFF
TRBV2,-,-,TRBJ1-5,TGTGCCAGCAGTGAAGAAGGTATCGGGGGGCCCGTTTGGAGCAATCAGCCCCAGCATTTT,CASSEEGIGGPVWSNQPQHF
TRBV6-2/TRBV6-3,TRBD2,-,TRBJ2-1,TGTGCCAGCAGTACCCCTAGCGGGGGGGCAAATGAGCAGTTCTTC,CASSTPSGGANEQFF
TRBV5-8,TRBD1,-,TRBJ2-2,TGTGCCAGCAGCTATCAACAGGGGGCGGACACCGGGGAGCTGTTTTTT,CASSYQQGADTGELFF
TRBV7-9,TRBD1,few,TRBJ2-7,TGTGCCAGCAGCTTAGAGAGTGGGACAGGGGGCGCCTACGAGCAGTACTTC,CASSLESGTGGAYEQYF
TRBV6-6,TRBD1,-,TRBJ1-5,TGTGCCAGCAGTTGGGACAGAAGAAATCAGCCCCAGCATTTT,CASSWDRRNQPQHF
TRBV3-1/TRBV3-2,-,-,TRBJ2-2,TGTGCCAGCAGCCCCCTACCCGACACCGGGGAGCTGTTTTTT,CASSPLPDTGELFF
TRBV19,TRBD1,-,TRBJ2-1,TGTGCCAGTAGTGCCGGGACAGGATCCAATGAGCAGTTCTTC,CASSAGTGSNEQFF
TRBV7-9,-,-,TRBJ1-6,TGTGCCAGCAGCTTACCTCAGGGATTAGGTTCACCCCTCCACTTT,CASSLPQGLGSPLHF
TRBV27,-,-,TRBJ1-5,TGTGCCAGCAGTTTATCGAACAGGGATCAGCCCCAGCATTTT,CASSLSNRDQPQHF
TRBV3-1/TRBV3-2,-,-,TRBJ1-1,TGTGCCAGCAGCCAAGCTGGCCGTTCCACCGCTGAAGCTTTCTTT,CASSQAGRSTAEAFF
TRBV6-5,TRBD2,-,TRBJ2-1,TGTGCCAGCAGTTACTCGAGTCGAGGGACTAGCGGGGAGCAGTTCTTC,CASSYSSRGTSGEQFF
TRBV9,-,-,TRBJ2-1,TGTGCCAGCAGCGTAGAAGGGGGTTGGGGGCAGTTCTTC,CASSVEGGWGQFF
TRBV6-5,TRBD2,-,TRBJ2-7,TGTGCCAGCAGTTTCGGACTAGCGGGTTCGGGCGAGCAGTACTTC,CASSFGLAGSGEQYF
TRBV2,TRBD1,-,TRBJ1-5,TGTGCCAGCAGGGGCGGGACAGGCGATCAGCCCCAGCATTTT,CASRGGTGDQPQHF
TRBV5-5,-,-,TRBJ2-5,TGTGCCAGCAGCTTGTATTATTTGGGCCAGCACCAAGAGACCCAGTACTTC,CASSLYYLGQHQETQYF
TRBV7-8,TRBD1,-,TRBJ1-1,TGTGCCAGCAGCTTAGGCAGGGGGCAGGAAGCTTTCTTT,CASSLGRGQEAFF
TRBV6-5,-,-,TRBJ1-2,TGTGCCAGCACCTCGACACCAAACTATGGCTACACCTTC,CASTSTPNYGYTF
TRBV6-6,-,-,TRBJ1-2,TGTGCCAGCAGTTACGAGGGCGGTCCTAACTATGGCTACACCTTC,CASSYEGGPNYGYTF
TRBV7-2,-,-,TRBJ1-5,TGTGCCAGCAGCTTAGTGGTGGGGCCATATAGCAATCAGCCCCAGCATTTT,CASSLVVGPYSNQPQHF
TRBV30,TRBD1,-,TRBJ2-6,TGTGCCTGGAGCAGGGGGCGGATCACTGGGGCCAACGTCCTGACTTTC,CAWSRGRITGANVLTF
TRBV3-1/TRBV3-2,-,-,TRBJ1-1,TGTGCCAGCAGCGTAGGGACTTATAAAGAAGCTTTCTTT,CASSVGTYKEAFF
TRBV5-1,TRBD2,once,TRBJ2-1,TGCGCCAGCAGCTTGGAGGTTAGCGGGCGGTATCGGCCGGGCCATGAGCAGTTCTTC,CASSLEVSGRYRPGHEQFF
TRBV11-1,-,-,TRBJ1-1,TGTGCCAGCAGACCAGATAGGGGGAACACTGAAGCTTTCTTT,CASRPDRGNTEAFF
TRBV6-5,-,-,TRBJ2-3,TGTGCCAGCAGTTACGCGGCGGGACTCCCCACAGATACGCAGTATTTT,CASSYAAGLPTDTQYF
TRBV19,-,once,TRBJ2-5,TGTGCCAGTAGTAGGTGGGGGGGGCCCCAGTACTTC,CASSRWGGPQYF
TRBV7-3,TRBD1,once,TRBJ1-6,TGTGCCAGCAGCCGTGGGACAGCTAATTCACCCCTCCACTTT,CASSRGTANSPLHF
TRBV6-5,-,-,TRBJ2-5,TGTGCCAGCAGTAAACTCGGGGGTTGGGAGACCCAGTACTTC,CASSKLGGWETQYF
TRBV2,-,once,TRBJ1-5,TGTGCCAGCAGAGAGGTAGCAGAAATCGGGAATCAGCCCCAGCATTTT,CASREVAEIGNQPQHF
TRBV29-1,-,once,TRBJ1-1,TGCAGCGTTAACAATCCGAACACTGAAGCTTTCTTT,CSVNNPNTEAFF
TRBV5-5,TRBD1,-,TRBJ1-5,TGTGCCAGCAGCGATACAGGGGGCGGACAGCCCCAGCATTTT,CASSDTGGGQPQHF
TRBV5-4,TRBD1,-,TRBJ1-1,TGTGCCAGCAGCTTTGAGGAGGGGGCCAATACTGAAGCTTTCTTT,CASSFEEGANTEAFF
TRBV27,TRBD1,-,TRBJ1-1,TGTGCCAGCAGGGACAGGGGGTTTTTGGGGAACACTGAAGCTTTCTTT,CASRDRGFLGNTEAFF
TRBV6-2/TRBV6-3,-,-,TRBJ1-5,TGTGCCAGCAGTTATTTTGGGGACACGCTTTTTGGCAATCAGCCCCAGCATTTT,CASSYFGDTLFGNQPQHF
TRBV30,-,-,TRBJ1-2,TGTGCCTGGAGTGTAACGGGTGGTTACTATGGCTACACCTTC,CAWSVTGGYYGYTF
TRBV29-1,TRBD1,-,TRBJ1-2,TGCAGCGTTGCCCGGGACAGGGAACCCCCAAGCTTC,CSVARDREPPSF
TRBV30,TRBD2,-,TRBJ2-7,TGTGCCTGGAGTGTTCCAACTAGCGGGGCTTTCTACGAGCAGTACTTC,CAWSVPTSGAFYEQYF
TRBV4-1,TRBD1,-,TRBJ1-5,TGCGCCAGCAGCCCCTCCGGACAGGGGCGTCAGCCCCAGCATTTT,CASSPSGQGRQPQHF
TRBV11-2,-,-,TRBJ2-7,TGTGCCAGCAGCTTAGAGCAGGGGATGTACGAGCAGTACTTC,CASSLEQGMYEQYF
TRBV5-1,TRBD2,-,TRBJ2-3,TGCGCCAGCAGCTCTAGCGGGACGTTCACAGATACGCAGTATTTT,CASSSSGTFTDTQYF
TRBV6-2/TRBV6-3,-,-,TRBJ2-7,TGTGCCAGCAGTTCTAGCTCTTACGAGCAGTACTTC,CASSSSSYEQYF
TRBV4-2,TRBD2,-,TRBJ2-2,TGTGCCAGCAGCCAAGATTCAAACGGGGGGGCCCATTTACCCGGGGAGCTGTTTTTT,CASSQDSNGGAHLPGELFF
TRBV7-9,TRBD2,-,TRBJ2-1,TGTGCCAGCAGCCCCCCGGGACTAGCGGCCTACAATGAGCAGTTCTTC,CASSPPGLAAYNEQFF
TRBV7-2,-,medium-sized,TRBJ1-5,TGTGCCAGCAGCTTACATAGCAATCAGCCCCAGCATTTT,CASSLHSNQPQHF
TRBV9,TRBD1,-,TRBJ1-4,TGTGCCAGCAGCGTAGGACAGGGCAATGAAAAACTGTTTTTT,CASSVGQGNEKLFF
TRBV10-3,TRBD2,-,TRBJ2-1,TGTGCCATCAGTGCAGAGCGGGGAGAGCAGTTCTTC,CAISAERGEQFF
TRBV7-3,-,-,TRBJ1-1,TGTGCCAGCAGCTTCCGGGGGAACACTGAAGCTTTCTTT,CASSFRGNTEAFF
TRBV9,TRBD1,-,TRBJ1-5,TGTGCCAGCAGCGCCCACAGGGGCCTTCAGCCCCAGCATTTT,CASSAHRGLQPQHF
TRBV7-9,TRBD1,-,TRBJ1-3,TGTGCCAGCAGCTTGCCCCCGGACAGGGGAAACACCATATATTTT,CASSLPPDRGNTIYF
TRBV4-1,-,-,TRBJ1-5,TGCGCCAGCAGCCAAGGGCCGAATCAGCCCCAGCATTTT,CASSQGPNQPQHF
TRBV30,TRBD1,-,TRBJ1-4,TGTGCCTGGAGGGGCAGACAGGGCGGGACTAATGAAAAACTGTTTTTT,CAWRGRQGGTNEKLFF
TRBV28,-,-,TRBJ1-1,TGTGCCAGCAGTTTAGGAGCAGGGGAGAGAAACACTGAAGCTTTCTTT,CASSLGAGERNTEAFF
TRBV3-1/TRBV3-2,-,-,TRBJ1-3,TGTGCCAGCAGCGAGGGAAGTTCTGGAAACACCATATATTTT,CASSEGSSGNTIYF
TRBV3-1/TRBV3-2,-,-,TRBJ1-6,TGTGCCAGCAGCCAGAGGGATCGCCACCTCCACTTT,CASSQRDRHLHF
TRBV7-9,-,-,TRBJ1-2,TGTGCCAGCAGCTTCCGGAGGCCGGATAACTATGGCTACACCTTC,CASSFRRPDNYGYTF
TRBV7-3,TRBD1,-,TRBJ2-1,TGTGCCAGCAGCGAGGGACAGCCCTCCTACAATGAGCAGTTCTTC,CASSEGQPSYNEQFF
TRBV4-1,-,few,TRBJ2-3,TGCGCCAGCAGCCAAGATGCGGACTCAACAGATACGCAGTATTTT,CASSQDADSTDTQYF
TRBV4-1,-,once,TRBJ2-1,TGCGCGAGCAGCCCCGGGGGAGGTAGCGGCGTATACAATGAGCAGTTCTTC,CASSPGGGSGVYNEQFF
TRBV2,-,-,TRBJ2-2,TGTGCCAGCAGTGTAAGACGGGTCGCGAACACCGGGGAGCTGTTTTTT,CASSVRRVANTGELFF